This T cell receptor (beta chain) comes out of a study of T cell responses to AZD1222 COVID-19 vaccine. Background on the study: Second doses at about 4 or about 12 weeks were pooled.

Trimming removed 2 bases from V and 8 bases from J, with 15 bases in between. Germline V CDR1 and CDR2: MNHNS, SASEGT. The length of the CDR3 is 15 residues. The data were produced by immunoSEQ multiplex PCR, yet TCRdb's version contains in-frame clones alone and is incomplete. The table includes approximately 100,000 clones, approximately 87% detected once. A word on this clone: What it binds is unknown.

Study outcomes and limitations: Samples come after the peak T cell response, not at day 14. The donors showed a predominance of white British ancestry and of females, with possible underestimation of clonal diversity.

The sequences come from peripheral blood, collected on day 0 of AZD1222 vaccination. The rearrangement uses TRBV6-1 and TRBJ1-4; D call uncertain. The receptor's source is an adult in good health. This CDR3 is CASSELQLLREKLFF. The CDR3 DNA follows: TGTGCCAGCAGTGAACTACAGCTGTTGCGGGAAAAACTGTTTTTT.